The rows below give T cell receptor beta chains drawn from one sample of a study of blood T cell repertoires in COVID-19. The assay was immunoSEQ multiplex PCR, and TCRdb's table has in-frame clones only and misses some. The table lists over 50,000 clones, about three quarters of them singletons. Sequencing used peripheral blood. These receptors were taken from a man aged 80 or over with acute or convalescent COVID-19. CDR3s include the opening cysteine and the closing phenylalanine or tryptophan. The order of the fields is D gene, clone size, V gene, J gene, CDR3 protein, CDR3 DNA. D genes are given only for firm matches. Clone size is stated in some rows and not others, as once, few, many or a class when expanded.

D gene: NA; clone size: NA; V gene: TRBV4-3; J gene: TRBJ1-1; CDR3 protein: CASSQVGQGSFAFF; CDR3 DNA: TGCGCCAGCAGCCAAGTGGGCCAGGGGTCCTTCGCTTTCTTT
D gene: NA; clone size: NA; V gene: TRBV7-2; J gene: TRBJ2-7; CDR3 protein: CASSPTRGPYEQYF; CDR3 DNA: TGTGCCAGCAGCCCCACCAGGGGCCCCTACGAGCAGTACTTC
D gene: NA; clone size: NA; V gene: TRBV6-5; J gene: TRBJ1-4; CDR3 protein: CASSSLTNEKLFF; CDR3 DNA: TGTGCCAGCTCTAGTCTAACTAATGAAAAACTGTTTTTT
D gene: NA; clone size: NA; V gene: TRBV9; J gene: TRBJ2-1; CDR3 protein: CASSEQGSPYNEQFF; CDR3 DNA: TGTGCCAGCAGCGAACAGGGTTCCCCCTACAATGAGCAGTTCTTC
D gene: NA; clone size: NA; V gene: TRBV29-1; J gene: TRBJ2-3; CDR3 protein: CSVEGERGPDTQYF; CDR3 DNA: TGCAGCGTTGAAGGGGAAAGGGGCCCAGATACGCAGTATTTT
D gene: TRBD2; clone size: NA; V gene: TRBV6-5; J gene: TRBJ2-2; CDR3 protein: CASRAGRVEAGELFF; CDR3 DNA: TGTGCCAGCAGGGCCGGGAGGGTGGAAGCCGGGGAGCTGTTTTTT
D gene: TRBD1; clone size: NA; V gene: TRBV7-3; J gene: TRBJ1-1; CDR3 protein: CASSLKFDRASTEAFF; CDR3 DNA: TGTGCCAGCAGCTTAAAATTCGACAGGGCGAGCACTGAAGCTTTCTTT
D gene: NA; clone size: NA; V gene: TRBV21-1; J gene: TRBJ1-2; CDR3 protein: CASWTGLGYTF; CDR3 DNA: TGTGCCAGTTGGACAGGGTTGGGCTACACCTTC
D gene: NA; clone size: NA; V gene: TRBV27; J gene: TRBJ1-2; CDR3 protein: CASSSLRENYGYTF; CDR3 DNA: TGTGCCAGCAGTTCTTTAAGGGAGAACTATGGCTACACCTTC
D gene: NA; clone size: NA; V gene: TRBV3-1/TRBV3-2; J gene: TRBJ1-3; CDR3 protein: CASSLDIGNTIYF; CDR3 DNA: TGTGCCAGCAGTCTGGACATCGGAAACACCATATATTTT
D gene: NA; clone size: once; V gene: TRBV28; J gene: TRBJ2-4; CDR3 protein: CASSGNRDIQYF; CDR3 DNA: TGTGCCAGCTCCGGGAATAGAGACATTCAGTACTTC
D gene: NA; clone size: NA; V gene: TRBV5-5; J gene: TRBJ1-4; CDR3 protein: CATREAAGIDEKLFF; CDR3 DNA: TGTGCCACACGTGAGGCCGCAGGGATAGACGAAAAACTGTTTTTT
D gene: TRBD2; clone size: few; V gene: TRBV5-1; J gene: TRBJ2-3; CDR3 protein: CASASGSTDTQYF; CDR3 DNA: TGCGCCAGCGCTAGCGGTAGCACAGATACGCAGTATTTT
D gene: NA; clone size: NA; V gene: TRBV12-5; J gene: TRBJ2-7; CDR3 protein: CASGLGVSYEQYF; CDR3 DNA: TGTGCTAGTGGTTTGGGAGTCTCCTACGAGCAGTACTTC
D gene: TRBD1; clone size: NA; V gene: TRBV25-1; J gene: TRBJ2-7; CDR3 protein: CASSPTGAAYEQYF; CDR3 DNA: TGTGCCAGCAGTCCGACAGGGGCTGCCTACGAGCAGTACTTC
D gene: TRBD2; clone size: NA; V gene: TRBV7-2; J gene: TRBJ2-7; CDR3 protein: CASSLSGGAMPPYEQYF; CDR3 DNA: TGTGCCAGCAGCTTAAGCGGGGGGGCCATGCCCCCCTACGAGCAGTACTTC
D gene: TRBD2; clone size: few; V gene: TRBV6-4; J gene: TRBJ2-1; CDR3 protein: CASSDSAGGQNEQFF; CDR3 DNA: TGTGCCAGCAGTGACTCAGCGGGGGGCCAAAATGAGCAGTTCTTC
D gene: TRBD1; clone size: NA; V gene: TRBV5-1; J gene: TRBJ1-2; CDR3 protein: CASKTGVNYGYTF; CDR3 DNA: TGCGCCAGCAAGACAGGGGTGAACTATGGCTACACCTTC
D gene: TRBD1; clone size: NA; V gene: TRBV27; J gene: TRBJ1-2; CDR3 protein: CASSSPGQGYGYTF; CDR3 DNA: TGTGCCAGCAGTTCACCGGGACAGGGGTATGGCTACACCTTC